Listed below are T cell receptor beta chains from one sample, sequenced in a study of tumor and adjacent non-tumor tissue in lung cancer. TCRdb analysed the multiplex PCR reads with MiXCR anew, one entry per CDR3 protein. The table lists 55,000 to 65,000 distinct CDR3 sequences, about 61% of them singletons. The sequenced sample consisted of distant non-tumor lung tissue. All receptors come from a man in his 70s with non-small cell lung cancer. Each CDR3 is given with its conserved first and last residue. D genes are given only for firm matches. Rows may omit the clone size; those that give it use once, few, many or a size class.

NA	NA	TRBV28	TRBJ2-7	CASTYLLGYEQYF	TGTGCCAGCACCTATCTACTTGGGTACGAGCAGTACTTC
NA	NA	TRBV6-5	TRBJ2-1	CASSHRGSSYNEKFF	TGTGCCAGCAGCCACCGTGGGAGCTCCTACAATGAGAAGTTCTTC
NA	TRBD1	TRBV5-1	TRBJ2-2	CASSSGQRSTGELFF	TGCGCCAGCAGTTCGGGACAGCGAAGCACCGGGGAACTGTTTTTT
many	TRBD1	TRBV12-3/TRBV12-4	TRBJ1-1	CASSSGGTNTEAFF	TGTGCCAGCAGTTCAGGGGGCACGAACACTGAAGCTTTCTTT
NA	TRBD1	TRBV24-1	TRBJ2-1	CAISGLPGQGYNEQFF	TGTGCCATCAGTGGACTACCGGGACAGGGATACAATGAGCAGTTCTTC
many	TRBD2	TRBV12-3/TRBV12-4	TRBJ2-7	CAGRRAGGPYEQYF	TGTGCCGGCAGGCGAGCGGGAGGACCCTACGAGCAGTACTTC
large	NA	TRBV11-3	TRBJ2-4	CASSLNAGQAKNIQYF	TGTGCCAGCAGCTTAAACGCGGGGCAAGCCAAAAACATTCAGTACTTC
NA	NA	TRBV5-4	TRBJ1-3	CASGFGGSTSGNTIYF	TGTGCCAGCGGCTTTGGAGGGTCAACTTCTGGAAACACCATATATTTT
NA	TRBD2	TRBV5-1	TRBJ2-1	CASSPLQTSGGNEQFF	TGCGCCAGCAGCCCCTTGCAGACTAGCGGGGGGAATGAGCAGTTCTTC
NA	TRBD2	TRBV12-3/TRBV12-4	TRBJ2-1	CTSSEAGGTYNEQFF	TGTACCAGCAGTGAAGCGGGAGGGACCTACAATGAGCAATTCTTC
NA	NA	TRBV7-9	TRBJ2-1	CASSLVGSPEEVF	TGTGCCAGCAGCTTAGTGGGGAGTCCCGAGGAGGTCTTC
NA	TRBD2	TRBV6-2/TRBV6-3	TRBJ2-1	CASTLTTPAGGDEQLF	TGTGCCAGCACCCTCACCACACCAGCGGGGGGGGATGAGCAGCTCTTC
many	NA	TRBV7-9	TRBJ2-7	CASSSRASAQYF	TGTGCCAGCAGCTCCCGAGCCTCCGCACAGTACTTC
NA	NA	TRBV11-2	TRBJ2-5	CASSPRQAKETQYF	TGTGCCAGCAGCCCTAGACAGGCGAAAGAGACCCAGTACTTC
NA	NA	TRBV29-1	TRBJ2-5	CSVEGQAGGETQYF	TGCAGCGTTGAGGGGCAAGCAGGAGGAGAGACCCAGTACTTC
many	NA	TRBV5-4	TRBJ2-1	CASSLPDEQFF	TGTGCCAGCAGCTTGCCCGATGAGCAGTTCTTC
NA	NA	TRBV24-1	TRBJ2-5	CATSDLRGTGVRDQEIQYF	TGTGCCACCAGTGACCTGCGGGGAACAGGGGTCAGGGATCAAGAGATCCAGTACTTC
NA	TRBD2	TRBV7-9	TRBJ2-1	CASSTGLTGLAALRGNEQFF	TGTGCCAGCAGCACGGGACTTACTGGACTAGCGGCCCTGCGTGGCAATGAGCAGTTCTTC
once	NA	TRBV29-1	TRBJ2-1	CSVGVTSMASSEQFF	TGCAGCGTTGGCGTAACGAGCATGGCGTCGAGTGAGCAGTTCTTC
NA	TRBD2	TRBV14	TRBJ2-1	CASTQVPGGQVVQFF	TGTGCCAGCACCCAAGTACCGGGGGGGCAGGTCGTTCAGTTCTTC
many	TRBD1	TRBV10-2	TRBJ2-3	CASSGPHGQGANTQYF	TGCGCCAGCAGTGGCCCTCATGGACAGGGGGCAAATACGCAGTATTTT
NA	TRBD1	TRBV11-1	TRBJ1-2	CASSQGQDGYAF	TGTGCCAGCAGTCAAGGACAGGACGGCTACGCCTTC
once	TRBD1	TRBV11-2	TRBJ1-2	CANSTGQGTWGYTF	TGTGCCAACAGCACCGGACAGGGGACGTGGGGCTACACCTTC
NA	NA	TRBV12-3/TRBV12-4	TRBJ2-2	CASSLASGQGTEELVF	TGTGCCAGCAGTTTAGCTTCGGGACAAGGGACCGAGGAGCTGGTTTTT
few	NA	TRBV28	TRBJ2-3	CASSFGDGSTDMQYF	TGTGCCAGCAGTTTTGGGGACGGGAGCACAGATATGCAGTATTTT
NA	TRBD1	TRBV6-5	TRBJ2-7	CACSQGGQGGLEQYF	TGTGCATGCAGCCAAGGGGGACAGGGAGGCCTTGAGCAGTACTTC
NA	TRBD2	TRBV29-1	TRBJ2-1	CGSGGLAGDINEQFF	TGCGGCTCCGGTGGGCTGGCGGGGGATATCAATGAGCAGTTCTTC
NA	TRBD1	TRBV4-1	TRBJ1-1	CASSHTRDRGQLMGAGNEAFF	TGCGCCAGCAGCCATACCCGGGACAGGGGGCAACTGATGGGGGCAGGGAATGAAGCTTTCTTT
NA	NA	TRBV6-2/TRBV6-3	TRBJ2-4	CASSLQLILVKNIPYF	TGTGCCAGCAGTCTCCAATTGATTTTAGTCAAAAACATTCCGTACTTC
NA	NA	TRBV11-2	TRBJ2-1	CASSLSAMVEGNEQFF	TGTGCCAGCAGCTTATCCGCGATGGTTGAGGGGAATGAGCAGTTCTTC
few	NA	TRBV6-1	TRBJ2-7	CVGSESQGSSYEQYF	TGTGTCGGCAGTGAAAGTCAGGGGAGCTCATACGAGCAGTACTTC
many	TRBD1	TRBV10-2	TRBJ2-2	CASRQGAGRTGELFF	TGCGCCAGCAGGCAGGGGGCCGGTAGGACCGGGGAGCTGTTTTTT
few	NA	TRBV20-1	TRBJ2-1	CSRDQEPNGQFF	TGTAGCCGGGACCAGGAACCAAACGGGCAGTTCTTC
NA	NA	TRBV5-1	TRBJ2-1	CASSEMDSYNEQFF	TGCGCCAGCTCTGAGATGGATTCCTACAATGAGCAGTTCTTC
NA	TRBD2	TRBV12-3/TRBV12-4	TRBJ2-5	CASSPGLSQETQDF	TGTGCCAGCAGCCCGGGACTATCTCAAGAGACCCAGGACTTC
few	TRBD2	TRBV2	TRBJ2-1	CASSQLLARYNEQFF	TGTGCCAGCAGTCAACTACTAGCGAGATACAATGAGCAGTTCTTC
NA	NA	TRBV12-3/TRBV12-4	TRBJ2-5	CASSLTEAQEAQYF	TGTGCCAGCAGTTTGACGGAGGCCCAAGAGGCCCAGTACTTC
NA	TRBD2	TRBV11-2	TRBJ2-5	CASSSWEGLETHYF	TGTGCCAGCAGCTCCTGGGAGGGACTAGAGACCCACTACTTC
NA	TRBD1	TRBV6-5	TRBJ1-5	CASRTGTGQNQPRQF	TGTGCCAGCAGGACTGGGACAGGTCAAAATCAGCCCCGGCAATTT
NA	TRBD1	TRBV29-1	TRBJ1-1	CSVERTGGRTEVFF	TGCAGCGTCGAACGGACAGGGGGGCGCACTGAAGTTTTCTTT
many	NA	TRBV5-5	TRBJ2-5	CASSPGWALRDVAQYF	TGTGCCAGCAGCCCCGGCTGGGCCCTACGGGATGTGGCCCAGTACTTC
many	NA	TRBV10-3	TRBJ1-5	CAISEEVTGGQPQHF	TGTGCCATCAGTGAAGAGGTAACGGGGGGTCAGCCCCAGCATTTT
NA	TRBD2	TRBV7-8	TRBJ2-7	CASSLSLAGTSYEQSF	TGTGCCAGCAGCTTATCCCTAGCGGGAACGTCCTACGAGCAGTCCTTC
NA	NA	TRBV6-1	TRBJ2-6	CACSAEDSSGPSVLTF	TGTGCCTGCAGTGCCGAGGACAGCTCTGGGCCCAGCGTCCTGACTTTC
many	NA	TRBV5-6	TRBJ2-1	CASSLEVRAVSSYNEQFF	TGTGCCAGCAGCTTGGAGGTTAGGGCGGTGAGCTCCTACAATGAGCAGTTCTTC
many	TRBD1	TRBV6-5	TRBJ2-2	CASSSTGQAKNTGELFF	TGTGCCAGCAGTTCCACCGGACAGGCTAAGAACACCGGGGAGCTGTTTTTT
few	TRBD2	TRBV6-1	TRBJ2-1	CTSIYREEANEQFF	TGTACCAGCATTTACCGGGAGGAGGCGAATGAGCAGTTCTTC
NA	NA	TRBV12-3/TRBV12-4	TRBJ1-5	CGSSRKDENQPQQF	TGTGGCAGCAGCCGTAAGGACGAAAATCAGCCCCAGCAGTTT
NA	NA	TRBV12-3/TRBV12-4	TRBJ2-3	CASSFAQCANTDTQYF	TGTGCCAGCAGTTTTGCACAGTGTGCTAACACAGATACGCAGTATTTT
NA	NA	TRBV20-1	TRBJ1-1	CSAEQGGTETFF	TGCAGTGCTGAACAGGGAGGCACTGAAACTTTCTTT
NA	TRBD2	TRBV20-1	TRBJ2-1	CNARVGTAAAGESNEQFF	TGCAATGCGAGAGTTGGGACGGCCGCTGCGGGAGAAAGCAATGAGCAGTTCTTC
few	NA	TRBV11-2	TRBJ2-7	CASSRSRTTEQYF	TGTGCCAGCAGCCGATCAAGGACGACCGAGCAGTACTTC
NA	NA	TRBV7-2	TRBJ1-5	CASRRGTDTQHF	TGTGCCAGCAGACGGGGTACAGATACGCAGCATTTT
once	NA	TRBV30	TRBJ2-5	CAFAIRGRSDTQYF	TGTGCCTTCGCTATCCGGGGGAGGTCAGATACCCAGTACTTC
NA	TRBD2	TRBV7-9	TRBJ2-1	CASNYSSGDEQFF	TGTGCCAGCAACTACTCTAGCGGGGATGAGCAGTTCTTC
NA	NA	TRBV12-3/TRBV12-4	TRBJ2-7	CANSHRLIEQYF	TGTGCCAACAGTCACAGACTTATCGAGCAGTACTTC
NA	NA	TRBV28	TRBJ1-6	CASSRPHNSPLHF	TGTGCCAGCTCGCGCCCCCATAATTCACCCCTCCACTTT